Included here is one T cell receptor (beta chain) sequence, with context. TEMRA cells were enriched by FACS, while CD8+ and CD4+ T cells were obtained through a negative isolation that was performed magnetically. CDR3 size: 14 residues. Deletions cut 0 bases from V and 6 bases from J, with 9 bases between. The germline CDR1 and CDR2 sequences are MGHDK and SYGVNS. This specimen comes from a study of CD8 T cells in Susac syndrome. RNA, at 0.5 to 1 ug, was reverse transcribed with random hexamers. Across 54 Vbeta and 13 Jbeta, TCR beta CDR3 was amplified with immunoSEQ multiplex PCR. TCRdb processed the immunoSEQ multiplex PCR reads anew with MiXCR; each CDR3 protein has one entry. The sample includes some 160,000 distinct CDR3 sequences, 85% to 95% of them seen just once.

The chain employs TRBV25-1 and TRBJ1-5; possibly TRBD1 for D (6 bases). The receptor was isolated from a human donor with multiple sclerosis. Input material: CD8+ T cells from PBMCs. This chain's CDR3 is CASSEYTGSQPQHF. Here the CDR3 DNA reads TGTGCCAGCAGTGAATACACAGGGAGTCAGCCCCAGCATTTT. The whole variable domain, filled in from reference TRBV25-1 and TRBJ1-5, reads EADIYQTPRYLVIGTGKKITLECSQTMGHDKMYWYQQDPGMELHLIHYSYGVNSTEKGDLSSESTVSRIRTEHFPLTLESARPSHTSQYLCASSEYTGSQPQHFGDGTRLSIL.